A selection of T cell receptor beta chains follows, all from one sample in a study of cytomegalovirus exposure and HLA in healthy donors. Sequencing used immunoSEQ multiplex PCR; TCRdb keeps in-frame clones, though not all of them. Its clone listing holds some 64,000 clones. The sequencing sample was made of PBMCs. All receptors come from a woman younger than 45 in good health and CMV-seronegative. The CDR3 runs from the conserved cysteine through the conserved F or W. The D gene is left open where the match is weak.

j_call | d_call | v_call | cdr3_aa | cdr3_nt
TRBJ2-1 | TRBD2 | TRBV29-1 | CSTRLAGEYNEQFF | TGCAGCACTCGACTAGCGGGGGAATACAATGAGCAGTTCTTC
TRBJ2-5 | TRBD2 | TRBV5-1 | CASSLAGREQETQYF | TGCGCCAGCAGCTTGGCAGGGCGGGAGCAAGAGACCCAGTACTTC
TRBJ1-6 | TRBD1 | TRBV30 | CAGRARTGYNSPLHF | TGTGCCGGGAGAGCGCGGACAGGGTATAATTCACCCCTCCACTTT
TRBJ2-3 | . | TRBV5-1 | CASSLEEGTLEYF | TGCGCCAGCAGCTTGGAGGAGGGGACCCTGGAGTATTTT
TRBJ1-2 | . | TRBV7-9 | CASSNTGDYGYTF | TGTGCCAGCAGTAACACAGGAGACTATGGCTACACCTTC
TRBJ2-1 | . | TRBV9 | CASSVYPRGSDEQFF | TGTGCCAGCAGCGTGTACCCCCGGGGGAGCGATGAGCAGTTCTTC
TRBJ1-1 | . | TRBV18 | CASSPPKGRGTEAFF | TGTGCCAGCTCACCACCTAAGGGGCGGGGCACTGAAGCTTTCTTT
TRBJ1-1 | TRBD1 | TRBV6-6 | CASSYLTGVGTEAFF | TGTGCCAGCAGTTACTTGACAGGGGTTGGCACTGAAGCTTTCTTT
TRBJ1-5 | TRBD1 | TRBV28 | CASSRDRDQPQHF | TGTGCCAGCAGCAGGGACAGAGATCAGCCCCAGCATTTT
TRBJ2-1 | . | TRBV6-5 | CASSPGTLKIDEQFF | TGTGCCAGCAGTCCCGGGACATTAAAAATTGATGAGCAGTTCTTC
TRBJ1-5 | TRBD1 | TRBV19 | CASAQGQQPQHF | TGTGCCAGCGCTCAGGGACAGCAGCCCCAGCATTTT
TRBJ1-1 | TRBD1 | TRBV7-2 | CASSNRDRGRTEAFF | TGTGCCAGCAGCAACAGGGACAGGGGTAGGACTGAAGCTTTCTTT
TRBJ2-7 | . | TRBV4-1 | CASSLERASYEQYF | TGCGCCAGCAGCCTGGAGCGGGCCTCCTACGAGCAGTACTTC
TRBJ2-1 | TRBD2 | TRBV5-4 | CASSLVSGGSGSYNEQFF | TGTGCCAGCAGCTTGGTCAGCGGGGGGTCAGGGTCCTACAATGAGCAGTTCTTC
TRBJ1-2 | . | TRBV4-2 | CASSQDGASYTF | TGTGCCAGCAGCCAAGATGGGGCTAGCTACACCTTC
TRBJ1-1 | . | TRBV6-5 | CASSPARGLDTEAFF | TGTGCCAGCAGTCCAGCCAGGGGTTTGGACACTGAAGCTTTCTTT
TRBJ2-7 | . | TRBV9 | CASSPTGLPPYEQYF | TGTGCCAGCAGCCCTACTGGACTCCCTCCCTACGAGCAGTACTTC